This section outlines one T cell receptor beta chain sequence together with its context. The antigen is undetermined. With 6 bases clipped from V and 0 bases from J, the junction kept 7 bases outside the gene matches. Germline CDR1 is SGDLS and CDR2 is YYNGEE. The CDR3 loop spans 15 amino acids. This entry belongs to a study of post-analysis software for immune sequencing data. Findings and caveats of the study: Patients used about five TRBV segments, including TRBV5-6, TRBV5-1 and TRBV20-1, more often than controls. Significantly lower normalized Chao1 diversity was seen in multiple sclerosis patients than in controls.

Every TCR beta cDNA library bore unique molecular identifiers. TCRdb reprocessed the PCR reads via MiXCR and lists one record per CDR3 protein. Altogether about 540,000 distinct CDR3 sequences are present, around a third being singletons, with the ten largest covering roughly 6%. This clonotype was obtained from a girl younger than 18 with multiple sclerosis. Specimen: blood. V gene TRBV9 combines with J gene TRBJ2-3; 7 bases align to TRBD2. The CDR3 spells CASTQGGYSTDTQYF. CDR3 DNA sequence: TGTGCCAGCACTCAGGGAGGGTACAGCACAGATACGCAGTATTTT.